This entry lists 8 T cell receptor beta chains sequenced from one sample in a study of cytomegalovirus exposure and HLA in healthy donors. Sequencing was performed with immunoSEQ multiplex PCR; in TCRdb, only in-frame clones are kept and a portion is missing. The table includes some 110,000 clones, less than 90% detected once. The sequenced sample was PBMCs. These receptors came from a woman aged 18-29 years in good health and CMV-seropositive.

The rearrangement links TRBV29-1 to TRBJ2-7; D might be TRBD1 (6 bases). The CDR3 runs to 13 residues. The germline gives CDR1 SQVTM, CDR2 ANQGSEA. V was clipped by 4 bases and J by 4 bases, with 14 bases between them. CDR3 sequence: CSVGRDTPYEQYF. The DNA of the CDR3 is TGCAGCGTTGGCCGGGACACCCCTTACGAGCAGTACTTC.

The chain recombines TRBV7-6 with TRBJ2-3; D perhaps matches TRBD2 (5 bases). The germline V and J ends were trimmed by 5 bases and 6 bases, with 9 bases remaining between them. The CDR3 loop spans 12 amino acids. Germline V gene sequence: CDR1 SGHVS, CDR2 FNYEAQ. In nucleotides, the CDR3 is TGTGCCAGCAGCACTAGTCGTGATACGCAGTATTTT. Its translation is CASSTSRDTQYF.

The chain joins TRBV7-2 to TRBJ2-7, with D perhaps matching TRBD2 (6 bases). This CDR3 comprises 12 residues. The V gene's germline CDR1 is SGHTA and CDR2 FQGNSA. V lost 8 bases, J lost 4 bases, and 12 bases lay in between. CDR3 amino acids: CASYGRAYEQYV. Written as DNA, the CDR3 is TGTGCCAGCTACGGGAGAGCGTACGAGCAGTACGTC.

The chain has TRBV2 and TRBJ1-2; D might be TRBD1 (6 bases). The length of the CDR3 is 12 residues. Germline V gene data show CDR1 as SNHLY and CDR2 as FYNNEI. Trimming left V 8 bases short and J 9 bases short, with 16 bases between. CDR3 loop: CASPLQGYSYTF. The CDR3 nucleotides are TGTGCCAGCCCGCTACAGGGTTATAGCTACACCTTC.

The J gene is TRBJ1-5, the V gene TRBV11-2; TRBD1 matches 8 bases. The CDR3 runs to 13 residues. The germline V gene encodes CDR1 SGHAT and CDR2 FQNNGV. Trimming took 5 bases from V and 7 from J; bases not matched to a gene: 4. The CDR3 DNA is TGTGCCAGCAGCCAGGGGGCAGGACAGCCCCAGCATTTT. Amino acid sequence: CASSQGAGQPQHF.

The rearrangement uses TRBV5-6 and TRBJ1-3; 7 bases are shared with TRBD1. CDR3 size: 15 residues. The V gene end was trimmed by 1 base and the J gene end by 3 bases; junction bases not matched to a gene: 4. CDR1 is SGHDT, CDR2 YYEEEE, per germline. The DNA for the CDR3 is TGTGCCAGCAGCTTGTCCCAGGGGGTTGGAAACACCATATATTTT. It yields the protein CASSLSQGVGNTIYF.

V gene TRBV6-6 combines with J gene TRBJ1-3; D is ambiguous. Germline CDR1 MNHNY, CDR2 SVGAGI (reference sequence). This CDR3 spans 16 amino acids. V lost 2 bases, J lost 2 bases, and 13 bases lay in between. CDR3: CASSYPLRRAGNTIYF. The CDR3 nucleotides are TGTGCCAGCAGTTACCCCCTAAGGAGGGCTGGAAACACCATATATTTT.

This chain connects TRBV11-2 to TRBJ2-2; D not certain. The CDR3 is 16 residues long. V lost 8 bases and J lost 0, with 16 bases in between. Germline lookup yields CDR1 SGHAT and CDR2 FQNNGV. The CDR3 region is CASPDPVTPNTGELFF. The CDR3 DNA follows: TGTGCCAGCCCCGATCCGGTAACGCCGAACACCGGGGAGCTGTTTTTT.